The TCR beta chain under discussion was sequenced for a study of cytomegalovirus exposure and HLA in healthy donors. Overall study results and limits: That first-cohort TCR clusters tended to co-occur in the approximately 110 validation repertoires was found in a later analysis. Generally TCR sequences proved uncommon, though certain public TCRs appeared in numerous donors.

Only one count was recorded for this clone. The target antigen is unknown. Profiling relied on immunoSEQ multiplex PCR, and the TCRdb table lists in-frame clones only, not all of them. The data contain around 140,000 clones, around nine tenths of them singletons. The CDR3 totals 18 residues. Germline CDR1 and CDR2: MNHEY and SMNVEV (reference sequence). Trimming took 5 bases from V and 0 from J, leaving 21 bases between them. The study drew the donors from its roughly 120-subject validation cohort, separate from the approximately 670-subject first cohort. This TCR came from a man aged 18 to 29 in good health and CMV-seropositive. The V and J genes are TRBV27 and TRBJ2-3; D possibly corresponds to TRBD2 (6 bases). The source material was PBMCs. CDR3 in amino acids: CASSTRDFTGGSTDTQYF. CDR3 in DNA: TGTGCCAGCAGTACCCGGGACTTTACAGGAGGTAGCACAGATACGCAGTATTTT.